This T cell receptor beta chain is drawn from a study of blood T cell repertoires in COVID-19. Some clones are missing from TCRdb's copy, which holds only in-frame ones; the method was immunoSEQ multiplex PCR. The top ten hold roughly 6.5% of the sample, which has a few hundred thousand clones, roughly 90% seen once. This CDR3 is built from 13 residues. Unmatched junction bases numbered 0, after V lost 4 bases and J lost 6 bases. CDR1 is SGHDT, CDR2 YYEEEE, per germline. The clonotype originates from a man younger than 35 who had recovered from COVID-19. This chain uses TRBV5-6 with TRBJ1-6; TRBD1 matches at 8 bases. Sequenced sample: peripheral blood. CDR3 in amino acids: CASSDRGNSPLHF. DNA for the CDR3: TGTGCCAGCAGCGACAGGGGTAATTCACCCCTCCACTTT.